This T cell receptor (beta chain) came from a study of cytotoxic CD8 clonotypes in ibrutinib-treated CLL. Looking at the study overall: Per sample, productive templates averaged about 240,000 and productive rearrangements averaged roughly 91,000.

TCRdb keeps only in-frame clones here, not all; method: immunoSEQ multiplex PCR. The sample lists about 130,000 clones; under 90% were seen once. The germline V gene has CDR1 MNHNS and CDR2 SASEGT. The CDR3 loop spans 15 amino acids. As concerns this clone: One end of the junction fails to match germline, which may point to a read error.

This TCR was sampled from a human donor with chronic lymphocytic leukemia. The input for sequencing was PBMCs, taken after 24 months of ibrutinib treatment. The chain joins TRBV6-1 to TRBJ2-3, with TRBD2 matching over 9 bases. CDR3 amino acids: CASTEAGGPTDTQYF. The CDR3 nucleotides read TGTGCCAGCACTGAAGCGGGGGGCCCCACAGATACGCAGTATTTT.